The clone carrying this T cell receptor (beta chain) was observed a single time. Its target is unknown. Some clones are missing from TCRdb's copy, which holds only in-frame ones; the method was immunoSEQ multiplex PCR. The sample yields roughly 2.2 million clones, 80% to 95% seen once. The sample originates from a study of shared clonotypes between healthy human individuals. The study, taken as a whole, reports: Non-shared clonotypes displayed generation probabilities falling below those of clonotypes present in all four donors.

V lost 5 bases, J lost 0 bases, and 11 bases lay in between. Germline V gene lookup returns CDR1 MNHEY and CDR2 SVGAGI. CDR3 length: 15 residues. V and J are TRBV6-5 and TRBJ2-1; weak D call: TRBD1 (6 bases). The sequence came from a man between 18 and 35 years old in good health. Some clones in this sample may be carry-over from other donors' samples. Sample: naive CD4+ T cells from PBMCs. As to subset: CD45RA+ positively selected. The CDR3 loop is CASSPQGNSYNEQFF. The CDR3 DNA reads TGTGCCAGCAGTCCACAGGGAAACTCCTACAATGAGCAGTTCTTC.